What follows are 17 T cell receptor beta chains derived from one specimen sequenced in a study of blood T cell repertoires in COVID-19. Here immunoSEQ multiplex PCR was the method, and the copy in TCRdb shows in-frame clones only, minus some. This table holds about 170,000 clones, 70% to 90% found once. The specimen sequenced was peripheral blood. These receptors all come from a middle-aged man who had recovered from COVID-19.

The V gene is TRBV7-2, the J gene TRBJ2-5; perhaps TRBD2 as D (6 bases). This CDR3 has 14 amino acids. Germline V gene sequence: CDR1 SGHTA, CDR2 FQGNSA. Trimming left V 3 bases short and J 2 bases short, with 10 bases between. The CDR3 DNA reads as TGTGCCAGCAGCTTCGGACTATCTCAAGAGACCCAGTACTTC. It is translated as CASSFGLSQETQYF.

V usage is TRBV7-6 and J usage is TRBJ2-1; a weak D match, TRBD1 (5 bases). The V and J ends lost 5 bases and 10 bases respectively, with 12 bases between them. The CDR3 sequence is 12 residues long. Germline V gene data show CDR1 as SGHVS and CDR2 as FNYEAQ. DNA of the CDR3: TGTGCCAGCAGCCAGGGAAGGGCGGAGCAGTTCTTC. Protein product: CASSQGRAEQFF.

The chain is built from TRBV6-2 or TRBV6-3 and TRBJ2-7; tentatively, D is TRBD1 (6 bases). Trimming left V 0 bases short and J 3 bases short, with 9 bases between. This CDR3 contains 14 residues. Germline V lookup: CDR1 MNHEY, CDR2 SVGEGT. CDR3 amino acids: CASSYSAGVYEQYF. Here the CDR3 DNA reads TGTGCCAGCAGTTACTCGGCAGGGGTCTACGAGCAGTACTTC.

J is TRBJ1-2 and V is TRBV6-5, with D tentatively TRBD1 (6 bases). V was shortened by 0 bases and J by 4 bases, with 12 bases between the two germline ends. Germline CDR1 MNHEY, CDR2 SVGAGI. This CDR3 is 15 amino acids long. CDR3 nucleotide sequence: TGTGCCAGCAGTTACTCGAGACAGGCTAGCTATGGCTACACCTTC. This sequence encodes CASSYSRQASYGYTF.

The chain has TRBV6-2 or TRBV6-3 and TRBJ2-2, with TRBD2 matching 8 bases. V lost 2 bases to trimming and J lost 5 bases; unmatched junction nucleotides: 13. Germline CDR1 is MNHEY and CDR2 is SVGEGT. The CDR3 spans 18 residues. CDR3 in amino acids: CASSYVSGAGGGTGELFF. The CDR3 DNA reads TGTGCCAGCAGTTACGTCTCTGGGGCGGGAGGAGGTACCGGGGAGCTGTTTTTT.

This sequence joins TRBV7-2 and TRBJ2-7; TRBD1 matches at 8 bases. This CDR3 is built from 14 residues. Germline-derived CDR1 and CDR2 are SGHTA and FQGNSA. After removal of 2 bases from V and 4 bases from J, the junction contained 4 bases not matched to a gene. This chain's CDR3 is CASSLYRGRYEQYF. The CDR3 DNA reads TGTGCCAGCAGCTTATACAGGGGGAGGTACGAGCAGTACTTC. Full variable domain (outside the CDR3, taken from reference TRBV7-2 and TRBJ2-7): GAGVSQSPSNKVTEKGKDVELRCDPISGHTALYWYRQSLGQGLEFLIYFQGNSAPDKSGLPSDRFSAERTGGSVSTLTIQRTQQEDSAVYLCASSLYRGRYEQYFGPGTRLTVT.

In this sample, this clone turned up once. The V and J genes are TRBV18 and TRBJ2-1, with a weak D call TRBD2 (5 bases). The CDR3 has 15 residues. CDR1 and CDR2 from the germline V gene are KGHSH and LQKENI. The germline V and J ends were trimmed by 2 bases and 1 base, with 9 bases remaining between them. The CDR3 spells CASSPKRASYNEQFF. In DNA form, the CDR3 reads TGTGCCAGCTCACCAAAGAGGGCTTCCTACAATGAGCAGTTCTTC.

V usage is TRBV7-2 and J usage is TRBJ2-7, with 7 nucleotides matching TRBD2. Looked up from germline, CDR1 is SGHTA and CDR2 is FQGNSA. The junction had 3 bases not matched to a gene; V was cut back by 0 bases and J by 1 base. The CDR3 length is 15 residues. DNA of the CDR3: TGTGCCAGCAGCTTAGCGCCTAGCGGATCCTACGAGCAGTACTTC. It encodes CASSLAPSGSYEQYF. The full variable domain, completed using reference TRBV7-2 and TRBJ2-7, is GAGVSQSPSNKVTEKGKDVELRCDPISGHTALYWYRQSLGQGLEFLIYFQGNSAPDKSGLPSDRFSAERTGGSVSTLTIQRTQQEDSAVYLCASSLAPSGSYEQYFGPGTRLTVT.

The chain joins TRBV6-5 to TRBJ1-2; D unresolved. This CDR3 contains 12 residues. Germline CDR1 MNHEY, CDR2 SVGAGI. With 5 bases removed from V and 2 bases from J, the gap between germline ends came to 6 bases. CDR3 residues: CASSNSNYGYTF. DNA of the CDR3: TGTGCCAGCAGTAACAGCAACTATGGCTACACCTTC.

The table lists this clone with a count of one. This rearrangement joins TRBV5-4 to TRBJ2-7; 16 nucleotides align to TRBD2. V lost 1 base to trimming and J lost 9 bases; unmatched junction nucleotides: 10. Germline CDR1 reads SGHNT; CDR2 reads YYREEE (reference sequence). The CDR3 is 17 residues long. The CDR3 DNA reads as TGTGCCAGCAGCTTGTCGGGACTAGCGGGAGGGCCGGGGGGGCAGTACTTC. Protein sequence: CASSLSGLAGGPGGQYF.

The genes are TRBV5-1 and TRBJ1-4; D possibly corresponds to TRBD1 (6 bases). Trimming cost V 0 bases and J 9 bases, with 15 bases left between them. The germline V gene has CDR1 SGHRS and CDR2 YFSETQ. The CDR3 has 15 amino acids. This chain's CDR3 is CASSLEGHPTQKLFF. The CDR3 DNA reads TGCGCCAGCAGCTTGGAGGGACATCCTACGCAAAAACTGTTTTTT. Filled out from reference TRBV5-1 and TRBJ1-4, the complete variable domain reads KAGVTQTPRYLIKTRGQQVTLSCSPISGHRSVSWYQQTPGQGLQFLFEYFSETQRNKGNFPGRFSGRQFSNSRSEMNVSTLELGDSALYLCASSLEGHPTQKLFFGSGTQLSVL.

The chain couples TRBV5-1 to TRBJ2-5; perhaps TRBD2 as D (6 bases). Per the germline V gene, CDR1 is SGHRS and CDR2 is YFSETQ. Trimming shortened V by 1 base and J by 5 bases, and 12 bases separated the two germline ends. The CDR3 runs to 14 residues. CDR3 in DNA: TGCGCCAGCAGCTTGAGTGGAGGGTACGAGACCCAGTACTTC. Encoded protein: CASSLSGGYETQYF. The full variable domain, its missing parts supplied by reference TRBV5-1 and TRBJ2-5, is KAGVTQTPRYLIKTRGQQVTLSCSPISGHRSVSWYQQTPGQGLQFLFEYFSETQRNKGNFPGRFSGRQFSNSRSEMNVSTLELGDSALYLCASSLSGGYETQYFGPGTRLLVL.

The chain joins TRBV7-2 to TRBJ2-4, with a possible D match to TRBD2 (7 bases). Trimming took 3 bases from V and 3 from J, leaving 18 bases between them. The germline V gene has CDR1 SGHTA and CDR2 FQGNSA. The CDR3 has 17 amino acids. The CDR3 region has the DNA TGTGCCAGCAGCTTGGGTCGGGGGGCCATGGACAAAAACATTCAGTACTTC. Protein product: CASSLGRGAMDKNIQYF.

This clone has only a few counts. The chain employs TRBV20-1 and TRBJ1-2; 8 bases are shared with TRBD1. There are 13 residues in the CDR3. Germline values: CDR1 DFQATT, CDR2 SNEGSKA (reference sequence). Trimming at V came to 3 bases and at J to 8 bases, leaving 8 bases not matched to a gene. The CDR3 protein is CSASTPRGRGYTF. CDR3 DNA sequence: TGCAGTGCTAGTACCCCCAGGGGGCGAGGCTACACCTTC.

Here the CDR3 reads CASSLGGRDYEQYF. The CDR3 DNA reads TGTGCCAGCAGCTTGGGCGGACGGGACTACGAGCAGTACTTC. V is TRBV11-1 and J is TRBJ2-7, with D tentatively TRBD2 (5 bases). The germline V and J ends were trimmed by 3 bases and 3 bases, with 12 bases remaining between them. The CDR3 sequence is 14 residues long. Looked up from germline, CDR1 is SGHAT and CDR2 is FQDESV (reference sequence).

The chain links TRBV27 to TRBJ2-1; 13 nucleotides match TRBD2. The CDR3 has 14 residues. V lost 6 bases and J lost 10; bases outside the gene matches: 6. CDR1 and CDR2 from the germline V gene are MNHEY and SMNVEV (reference sequence). The CDR3 DNA reads TGTGCCAGCAGCCCCGGACTAGCGGGAGTGGAGCAGTTCTTC. It specifies CASSPGLAGVEQFF.

V is TRBV18 and J is TRBJ2-7; tentative D call: TRBD1 (7 bases). Between the trimmed V and J ends, which lost 0 bases and 5 bases, there was a span of 14 bases. The CDR3 covers 15 residues. Germline-derived CDR1 and CDR2 are KGHSH and LQKENI. CDR3 DNA sequence: TGTGCCAGCTCACCACCGGCAGGGGGGAGAAACGAGCAGTACTTC. Protein product: CASSPPAGGRNEQYF.